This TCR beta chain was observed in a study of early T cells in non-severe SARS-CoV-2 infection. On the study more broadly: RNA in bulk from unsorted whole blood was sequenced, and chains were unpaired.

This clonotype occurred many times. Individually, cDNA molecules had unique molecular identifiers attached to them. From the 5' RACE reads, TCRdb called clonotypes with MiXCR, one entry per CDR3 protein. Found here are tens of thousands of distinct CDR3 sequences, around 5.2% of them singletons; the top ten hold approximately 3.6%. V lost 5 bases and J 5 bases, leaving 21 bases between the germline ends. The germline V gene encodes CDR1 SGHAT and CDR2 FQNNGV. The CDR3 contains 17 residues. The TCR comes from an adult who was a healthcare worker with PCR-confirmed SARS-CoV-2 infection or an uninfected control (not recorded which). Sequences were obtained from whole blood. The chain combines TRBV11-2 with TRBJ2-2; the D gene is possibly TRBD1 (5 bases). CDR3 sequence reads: CASSLISVRQTTGELFF. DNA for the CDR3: TGTGCCAGCAGCCTCATTTCTGTAAGACAGACAACCGGGGAGCTGTTTTTT.